A single sample gave rise to the 20 T cell receptor beta chains below, sequenced in a study of OX40 agonist ivuxolimab in advanced cancers. Sequencing used immunoSEQ multiplex PCR; TCRdb keeps in-frame clones, though not all of them. Of 30,000 to 40,000 clones in the sample, roughly nine tenths are singletons; the top ten hold about 26%. The specimen was CD4+ or CD8+ T cells sorted from blood, collected in a trial of the OX40 agonist ivuxolimab. These receptors came from an adult with an advanced solid tumor such as melanoma, head and neck, liver or kidney cancer.

The rearrangement joins TRBV4-2 to TRBJ2-7, with D maybe TRBD2 (5 bases). This CDR3 spans 16 amino acids. Germline V lookup: CDR1 LGHNA, CDR2 YNFKEQ. Trimming took off 0 bases at V and 0 bases at J, with 12 bases between the two ends. In nucleotides, the CDR3 is TGTGCCAGCAGCCAAGATTGGCCGGGGAGCTCCTACGAGCAGTACTTC. This sequence encodes CASSQDWPGSSYEQYF.

The rearrangement joins TRBV9 to TRBJ2-3; 9 bases are a match to TRBD2. The V gene end was trimmed by 4 bases and the J gene end by 5 bases; junction bases not matched to a gene: 14. This CDR3 is 17 amino acids long. CDR1 is SGDLS, CDR2 YYNGEE, per germline. The CDR3 sequence: CASSYPIQRGEVDTQYF. The CDR3 DNA sequence: TGTGCCAGCAGCTACCCTATCCAGCGGGGGGAGGTAGATACGCAGTATTTT.

The chain combines TRBV5-3 with TRBJ2-6, with D possibly TRBD2 on 6 matching bases. TRBV5-3 is designated an ORF whose function remains uncertain. The CDR3 sequence is 19 residues long. V shed 4 bases and J shed 0 bases, with 20 bases lying between them. The CDR3 nucleotides are TGTGCCAGAAGCCGATATAGACGCGGGGTGGTCTCTGGGGCCAACGTCCTGACTTTC. Its protein product is CARSRYRRGVVSGANVLTF.

This clone was seen once. This rearrangement joins TRBV29-1 to TRBJ2-3; D not certain. The germline V gene has CDR1 SQVTM and CDR2 ANQGSEA. Trimming took 3 bases from V and 0 from J, leaving 16 bases between them. The length of the CDR3 is 16 residues. DNA of the CDR3: TGCAGCGTTGACCGAATCCTCACGGATAGCACAGATACGCAGTATTTT. Translated: CSVDRILTDSTDTQYF.

CDR3 sequence (DNA): TGTGCCAGCAGTCTAAGGTTCTCCTACGAGCAGTACTTC. Amino acid sequence: CASSLRFSYEQYF. The chain combines TRBV27 with TRBJ2-7; D not certain. The CDR3 totals 13 residues. With 5 bases removed from V and 0 bases from J, the gap between germline ends came to 8 bases. Germline values: CDR1 MNHEY, CDR2 SMNVEV (reference sequence).

The chain links TRBV9 to TRBJ2-3, with D tentatively TRBD1 (5 bases). The CDR3 sequence is 13 residues long. The germline gives CDR1 SGDLS, CDR2 YYNGEE. V was pared by 4 bases and J by 3 bases, with 9 bases between. The CDR3 protein is CASSSRVTDTQYF. In DNA, the CDR3 is TGTGCCAGCAGCTCCAGGGTGACAGATACGCAGTATTTT.

The rearrangement joins TRBV7-2 to TRBJ2-5; no clear D. The CDR3 is made up of 12 amino acids. Germline CDR1 reads SGHTA; CDR2 reads FQGNSA. Trimming stripped 7 bases from V and 7 bases from J, with 13 bases between. This CDR3 is CASTPVGGTQYF. The CDR3 DNA sequence: TGTGCCAGCACTCCTGTCGGTGGGACCCAGTACTTC.

The chain links TRBV30 to TRBJ2-1; D ambiguous. The CDR3 length is 11 residues. Germline lookup yields CDR1 GTSNPN and CDR2 SVGIG (reference sequence). The V end was cut by 1 base, the J end by 6 bases, with 4 bases between. CDR3 protein: CAWSESNEQFF. The CDR3 DNA is TGTGCCTGGAGTGAGAGCAATGAGCAGTTCTTC.

CDR3 sequence reads: CSAREAGEQFF. The CDR3 DNA reads TGCAGTGCTAGAGAAGCGGGGGAGCAGTTCTTC. This rearrangement joins TRBV20-1 to TRBJ2-1; 7 bases agree with TRBD2. V was pared by 0 bases and J by 10 bases, with 0 bases of the junction left unmatched. Germline CDR1 reads DFQATT; CDR2 reads SNEGSKA (reference sequence). The CDR3 is made up of 11 amino acids.

This clone was seen only once. This rearrangement joins TRBV29-1 to TRBJ2-7; TRBD2 matches 7 bases. J gave up 2 bases and V 4 bases, and 5 bases lay outside the gene matches. The CDR3 is 13 amino acids. The germline V gene encodes CDR1 SQVTM and CDR2 ANQGSEA. CDR3 bases: TGCAGCGTTGTTGGCGGGAGTGCCTACGAGCAGTACTTC. Translation: CSVVGGSAYEQYF.

V usage is TRBV6-7 and J usage is TRBJ2-7; D perhaps matches TRBD1 (6 bases). TRBV6-7 is flagged as an ORF with uncertain function. The CDR3 is 13 residues long. Trimming removed 2 bases from V and 4 bases from J, with 9 bases in between. The CDR3 DNA reads TGTGCCAGCAGTTACGGGGACAAATACGAGCAGTACTTC. Its translation: CASSYGDKYEQYF.

About this clone itself: Other nucleotide sequences in the sample specify the same CDR3. This sequence joins TRBV19 and TRBJ1-1, with D unclear. The CDR3 totals 12 residues. V was pared by 5 bases and J by 2 bases, with 6 bases between. Germline V gene lookup returns CDR1 LNHDA and CDR2 SQIVND (reference sequence). The CDR3 coding sequence is TGTGCCAGTAGTCTCGCTAACACTGAAGCTTTCTTT. It yields the protein CASSLANTEAFF.

This clone appeared once. The V call is TRBV27, the J call TRBJ1-5; D is possibly TRBD1 (6 bases). Trimming stripped 5 bases from V and 6 bases from J, with 14 bases between. Germline CDR1 is MNHEY and CDR2 is SMNVEV (reference sequence). This CDR3 is 14 amino acids long. The CDR3 bases are TGTGCCAGCAGTCCGCAGGGGCCCGGTCAGCCCCAGCATTTT. Protein product: CASSPQGPGQPQHF.

The genes are TRBV19 and TRBJ2-7; 8 bases agree with TRBD1. After removal of 4 bases from V and 5 bases from J, the junction contained 10 bases not matched to a gene. CDR1 and CDR2 from the germline V gene are LNHDA and SQIVND (reference sequence). The CDR3 length is 15 residues. The CDR3 sequence is CASSSTGTGVDEQYF. For the CDR3, the DNA is TGTGCCAGTAGTAGCACCGGGACAGGCGTCGACGAGCAGTACTTC.

Only one count was recorded for this clone. CDR3 in amino acids: CASSVGLPSGNTIYF. CDR3 DNA sequence: TGTGCCAGCAGCGTTGGGCTCCCCTCTGGAAACACCATATATTTT. The chain links TRBV9 to TRBJ1-3; D uncertain. Trimming removed 2 bases at V and 0 bases at J, with 9 bases between. Germline-derived CDR1 and CDR2 are SGDLS and YYNGEE. The CDR3 runs 15 residues. Variable domain in full (rest from reference TRBV9 and TRBJ1-3): DSGVTQTPKHLITATGQRVTLRCSPRSGDLSVYWYQQSLDQGLQFLIQYYNGEERAKGNILERFSAQQFPDLHSELNLSSLELGDSALYFCASSVGLPSGNTIYFGEGSWLTVV.

The chain uses TRBV27 and TRBJ2-1; 9 bases line up with TRBD1. CDR3 length: 15 residues. V was clipped by 4 bases and J by 5 bases; unmatched bases: 6. The germline V gene has CDR1 MNHEY and CDR2 SMNVEV (reference sequence). The CDR3 loop is CASSWGTGLHNEQFF. DNA of the CDR3: TGTGCCAGCAGTTGGGGGACAGGGCTCCACAATGAGCAGTTCTTC.

This chain connects TRBV28 to TRBJ1-3, with D perhaps matching TRBD1 (6 bases). This CDR3 region has 13 residues. V lost 4 bases and J 3 bases, leaving 7 bases between the germline ends. Germline V gene sequence: CDR1 MDHEN, CDR2 SYDVKM. The CDR3 loop reads CASSSGVGNTIYF. For the CDR3, the DNA is TGTGCCAGCAGTTCAGGGGTTGGAAACACCATATATTTT.

V and J are TRBV6-5 and TRBJ2-1, with 8 bases lining up with TRBD1. Germline V lookup: CDR1 MNHEY, CDR2 SVGAGI. With 2 bases clipped from V and 7 bases from J, the junction kept 4 bases outside the gene matches. The CDR3 is made up of 14 amino acids. CDR3 in DNA: TGTGCCAGCAGTTACCGGGACAGGATTAATGAGCAGTTCTTC. Protein sequence: CASSYRDRINEQFF.

The rearrangement links TRBV5-4 to TRBJ2-5, with 11 bases that match TRBD2. Trimming took 4 bases from V and 3 from J; bases not matched to a gene: 5. From germline, CDR1 is SGHNT and CDR2 YYREEE (reference sequence). The CDR3 runs to 15 residues. The CDR3 DNA reads as TGTGCCAGCAGCCCGGGACTAGCGGAAGAAGAGACCCAGTACTTC. Translated: CASSPGLAEEETQYF.

The chain has TRBV2 and TRBJ1-2; D not resolved. The CDR3 contains 10 residues. Germline loops: CDR1 SNHLY, CDR2 FYNNEI. The V end lost 7 bases, the J end lost 6 bases, and 6 bases lay between the germline ends. The CDR3, as DNA: TGTGCCAGCATTGGGGATGGCTACACCTTC. Protein sequence: CASIGDGYTF. The entire variable domain, with the rest obtained from reference TRBV2 and TRBJ1-2, is as follows: EPEVTQTPSHQVTQMGQEVILRCVPISNHLYFYWYRQILGQKVEFLVSFYNNEISEKSEIFDDQFSVERPDGSNFTLKIRSTKLEDSAMYFCASIGDGYTFGSGTRLTVV.